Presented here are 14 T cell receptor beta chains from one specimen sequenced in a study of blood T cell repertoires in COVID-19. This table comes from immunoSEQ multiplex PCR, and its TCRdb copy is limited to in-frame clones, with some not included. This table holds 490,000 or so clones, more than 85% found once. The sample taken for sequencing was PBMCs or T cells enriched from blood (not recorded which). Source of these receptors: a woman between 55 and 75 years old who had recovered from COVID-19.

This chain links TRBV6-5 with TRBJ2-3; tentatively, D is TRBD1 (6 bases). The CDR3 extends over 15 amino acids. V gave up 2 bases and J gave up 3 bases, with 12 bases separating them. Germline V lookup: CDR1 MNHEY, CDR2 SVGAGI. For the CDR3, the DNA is TGTGCCAGCAGTTACCAAAGAAGGGGGACAGATACGCAGTATTTT. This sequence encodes CASSYQRRGTDTQYF.

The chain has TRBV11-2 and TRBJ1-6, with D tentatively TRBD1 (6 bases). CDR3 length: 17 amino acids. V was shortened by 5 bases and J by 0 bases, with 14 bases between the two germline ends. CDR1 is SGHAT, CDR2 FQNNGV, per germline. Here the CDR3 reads CASSHGQSSSYNSPLHF. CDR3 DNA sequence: TGTGCCAGCAGCCACGGACAGTCAAGCTCCTATAATTCACCCCTCCACTTT.

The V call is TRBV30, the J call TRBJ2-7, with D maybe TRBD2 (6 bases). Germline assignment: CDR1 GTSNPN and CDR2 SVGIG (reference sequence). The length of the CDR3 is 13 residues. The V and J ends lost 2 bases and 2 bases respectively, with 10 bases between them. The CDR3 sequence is CAWSRDSTYEQYV. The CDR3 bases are TGTGCCTGGAGTCGGGACTCGACCTACGAGCAGTACGTC.

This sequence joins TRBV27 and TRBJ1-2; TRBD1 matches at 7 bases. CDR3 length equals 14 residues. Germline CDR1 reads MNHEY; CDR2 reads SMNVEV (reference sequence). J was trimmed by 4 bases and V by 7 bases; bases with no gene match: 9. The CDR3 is CASTQGGRGYGYTF. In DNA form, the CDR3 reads TGTGCCAGCACCCAAGGGGGCAGGGGCTATGGCTACACCTTC.

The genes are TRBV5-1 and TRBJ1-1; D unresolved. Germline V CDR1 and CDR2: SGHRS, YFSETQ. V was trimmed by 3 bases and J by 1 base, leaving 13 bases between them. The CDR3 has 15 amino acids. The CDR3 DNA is TGCGCCAGCAGCTATACCCGGGCGGGGAACACTGAAGCTTTCTTT. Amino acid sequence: CASSYTRAGNTEAFF.

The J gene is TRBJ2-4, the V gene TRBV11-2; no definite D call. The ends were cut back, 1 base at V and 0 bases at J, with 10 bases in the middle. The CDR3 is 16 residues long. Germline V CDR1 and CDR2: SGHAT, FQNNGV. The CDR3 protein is CASSLVRGLAKNIQYF. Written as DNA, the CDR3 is TGTGCCAGCAGCTTAGTAAGAGGCTTAGCCAAAAACATTCAGTACTTC.

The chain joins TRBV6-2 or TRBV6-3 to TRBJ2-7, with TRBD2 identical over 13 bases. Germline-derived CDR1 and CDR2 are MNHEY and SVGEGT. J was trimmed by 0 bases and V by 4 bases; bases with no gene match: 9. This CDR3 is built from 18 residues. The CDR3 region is CASSWTGLAGFSSYEQYF. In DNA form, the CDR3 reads TGTGCCAGCAGTTGGACGGGACTAGCGGGGTTCTCCTCCTACGAGCAGTACTTC.

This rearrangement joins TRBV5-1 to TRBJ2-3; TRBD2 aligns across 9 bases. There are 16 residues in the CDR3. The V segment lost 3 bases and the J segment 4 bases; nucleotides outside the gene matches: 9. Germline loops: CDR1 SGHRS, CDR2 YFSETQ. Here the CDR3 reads CASSSGLLAGADTQYF. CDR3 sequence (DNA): TGCGCCAGCAGCTCCGGCCTACTAGCGGGCGCAGATACGCAGTATTTT.

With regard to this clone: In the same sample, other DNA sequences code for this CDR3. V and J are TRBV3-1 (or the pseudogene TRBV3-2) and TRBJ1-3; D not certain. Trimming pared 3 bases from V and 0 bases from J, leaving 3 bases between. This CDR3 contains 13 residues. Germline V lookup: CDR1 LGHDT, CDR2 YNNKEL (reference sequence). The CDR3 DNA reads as TGTGCCAGCAGCCAGAGCTCTGGAAACACCATATATTTT. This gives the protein CASSQSSGNTIYF.

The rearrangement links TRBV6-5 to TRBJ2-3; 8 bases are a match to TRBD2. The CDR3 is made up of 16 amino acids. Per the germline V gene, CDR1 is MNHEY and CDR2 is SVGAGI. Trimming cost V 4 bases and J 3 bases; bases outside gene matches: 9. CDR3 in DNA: TGTGCCAGCAGTTCCCTCCGGGGGGGCGGGACAGATACGCAGTATTTT. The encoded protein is CASSSLRGGGTDTQYF.

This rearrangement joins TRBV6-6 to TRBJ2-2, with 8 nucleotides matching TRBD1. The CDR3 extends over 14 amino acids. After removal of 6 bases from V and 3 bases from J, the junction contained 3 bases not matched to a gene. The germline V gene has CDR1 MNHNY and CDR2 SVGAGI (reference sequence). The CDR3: CASRQGGHTGELFF. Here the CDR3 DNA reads TGTGCCAGCAGACAGGGGGGACACACCGGGGAGCTGTTTTTT.

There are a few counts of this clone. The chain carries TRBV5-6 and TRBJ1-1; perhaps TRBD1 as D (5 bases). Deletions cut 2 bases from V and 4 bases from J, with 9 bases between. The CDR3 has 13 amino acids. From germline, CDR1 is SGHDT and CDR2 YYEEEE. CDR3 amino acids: CASSFWGGTEAFF. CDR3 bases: TGTGCCAGCAGCTTTTGGGGGGGCACTGAAGCTTTCTTT.

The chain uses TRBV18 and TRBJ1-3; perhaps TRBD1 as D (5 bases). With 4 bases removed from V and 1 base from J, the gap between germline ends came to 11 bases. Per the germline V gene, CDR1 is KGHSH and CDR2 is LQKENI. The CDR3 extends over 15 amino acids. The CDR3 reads CASSQKGLSGNTIYF. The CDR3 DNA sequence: TGTGCCAGCTCACAAAAGGGACTGTCTGGAAACACCATATATTTT.

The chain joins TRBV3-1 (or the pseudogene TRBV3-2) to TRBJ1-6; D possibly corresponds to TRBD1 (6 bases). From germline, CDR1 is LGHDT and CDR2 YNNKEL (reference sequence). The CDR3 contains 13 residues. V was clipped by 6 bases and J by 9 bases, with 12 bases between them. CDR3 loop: CASSQGIGSPLHF. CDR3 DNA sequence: TGTGCCAGCAGTCAGGGGATCGGTTCACCCCTCCACTTT.